Below are 8 T cell receptor beta chains sequenced from a single sample in a study of radiotherapy plus CTLA-4 blockade in lung cancer. Data came from immunoSEQ multiplex PCR; TCRdb stores just in-frame clones and leaves some out. The profile shows about 15,000 clones, 70% to 85% of them singletons. The sample was peripheral blood, taken from a patient treated with radiotherapy plus ipilimumab. These receptors were obtained from a human donor with non-small cell lung cancer whose response to radiotherapy plus ipilimumab could not be evaluated.

This chain links TRBV4-1 with TRBJ1-1; TRBD1 matches at 7 bases. The CDR3 covers 16 residues. Germline trimming cut 2 bases from V and 3 bases from J; bases unmatched to any gene: 9. Germline assignment: CDR1 MGHRA and CDR2 YSYEKL. This CDR3 reads CASSQIEGARDTEAFF. The CDR3 DNA follows: TGCGCCAGCAGCCAAATTGAGGGGGCTAGGGACACTGAAGCTTTCTTT.

The chain couples TRBV5-1 to TRBJ2-7, with D possibly being TRBD2 (6 bases). Per the germline V gene, CDR1 is SGHRS and CDR2 is YFSETQ. V shed 5 bases and J shed 2 bases, with 14 bases lying between them. This CDR3 spans 14 amino acids. CDR3 in amino acids: CASRKGEETYEQYF. The CDR3 nucleotides are TGCGCCAGCAGGAAAGGGGAGGAAACCTACGAGCAGTACTTC.

The V gene is TRBV5-1, the J gene TRBJ1-2; 7 nucleotides match TRBD1. V shed 0 bases and J 8 bases; nucleotides not matched to a gene: 10. CDR1 is SGHRS and CDR2 is YFSETQ in the germline V gene. This CDR3 comprises 15 residues. In DNA form, the CDR3 reads TGCGCCAGCAGCTTGGGGGACAGTGGGGGAAGCGGCTACACCTTC. Amino acid sequence: CASSLGDSGGSGYTF. The full variable domain, with the rest looked up from reference TRBV5-1 and TRBJ1-2, is KAGVTQTPRYLIKTRGQQVTLSCSPISGHRSVSWYQQTPGQGLQFLFEYFSETQRNKGNFPGRFSGRQFSNSRSEMNVSTLELGDSALYLCASSLGDSGGSGYTFGSGTRLTVV.

This clone came up a few times. J is TRBJ2-7 and V is TRBV27; possibly TRBD2 for D (5 bases). CDR1 and CDR2 (germline): MNHEY, SMNVEV (reference sequence). The CDR3 covers 15 residues. Trimming stripped 0 bases from V and 0 bases from J, with 9 bases between. The DNA for the CDR3 is TGTGCCAGCAGTTTATCCAGTGGGAGCTCCTACGAGCAGTACGTC. It is translated as CASSLSSGSSYEQYV.

This clone occurred once. The CDR3 sequence is CASSSSRDSYEQYF. The CDR3 DNA sequence: TGTGCCAGCAGTTCCAGCCGGGACAGCTACGAGCAGTACTTC. The chain is built from TRBV28 and TRBJ2-7, with 7 bases identical to TRBD1. The CDR3 consists of 14 residues. After removal of 4 bases from V and 3 bases from J, the junction contained 6 bases not matched to a gene. Germline V gene lookup returns CDR1 MDHEN and CDR2 SYDVKM.

The chain combines TRBV5-5 with TRBJ1-1; TRBD1 agrees at 10 bases. Germline assignment: CDR1 SGHKS and CDR2 YYEKEE (reference sequence). This CDR3 is 15 amino acids long. Losses at the gene ends were 2 bases for V and 2 bases for J; bases not matched to a gene: 3. CDR3 bases: TGTGCCAGCAGCTTAGGGACAGGGGTCAACACTGAAGCTTTCTTT. Its protein is CASSLGTGVNTEAFF.

The sample holds one count of this clone. The V gene is TRBV9, the J gene TRBJ1-1; TRBD1 agrees at 8 bases. This CDR3 spans 14 amino acids. Looked up from germline, CDR1 is SGDLS and CDR2 is YYNGEE. The V segment lost 4 bases and the J segment 5 bases; nucleotides outside the gene matches: 7. The CDR3 coding sequence is TGTGCCAGCAGCTTGACGACAGGGGAAACTGAAGCTTTCTTT. Translation: CASSLTTGETEAFF.

This clone has only a few counts. The rearrangement links TRBV30 to TRBJ2-5; 7 nucleotides line up with TRBD2. Germline loops: CDR1 GTSNPN, CDR2 SVGIG (reference sequence). With 2 bases clipped from V and 4 bases from J, the junction kept 4 bases outside the gene matches. This CDR3 is built from 13 residues. The CDR3 loop is CAWSPGGGETQYF. CDR3 nucleotide sequence: TGTGCCTGGAGTCCTGGGGGGGGAGAGACCCAGTACTTC.